These 18 T cell receptor beta chains came from one sample sequenced in a study of cytomegalovirus exposure and HLA in healthy donors (dated by TCRdb to about 2017). Libraries were built with the immunoSEQ multiplex PCR assay. For the multiplex PCR, a mixture combining 60 forward primers for TCR Vbeta segments and 13 reverse primers for TCR Jbeta segments was used. Held by TCRdb, this immuneACCESS table contains in-frame sequences only and omits some clones. Under half of the omission traces to an unresolved V gene where checked; the cause of the rest is unknown. The sample table holds approximately 150,000 clones, of which about 71% were seen once. The ten largest clones represent approximately 1.5% of the sample. Sequenced sample: PBMCs. The receptors here all came from a man aged 50-59 years in good health and CMV-seronegative.

The chain has TRBV6-5 and TRBJ2-3; TRBD2 matches at 8 bases. V was pared by 8 bases and J by 0 bases, with 4 bases of the junction left unmatched. This CDR3 comprises 14 residues. The germline V gene encodes CDR1 MNHEY and CDR2 SVGAGI. CDR3 nucleotide sequence: TGTGCCAGCCATCCGGGGGGGAGCACAGATACGCAGTATTTT. The encoded protein is CASHPGGSTDTQYF.

The rearrangement joins TRBV6-5 to TRBJ2-3; 10 nucleotides agree with TRBD2. The CDR3 runs 14 residues. Germline V gene data show CDR1 as MNHEY and CDR2 as SVGAGI. J was trimmed by 4 bases and V by 5 bases; bases with no gene match: 3. In nucleotides, the CDR3 is TGTGCCAGCAGTAAGGGACTAGCGCCAGATACGCAGTATTTT. Encoded protein: CASSKGLAPDTQYF.

In its sample, this clone was seen a few times. The chain couples TRBV6-1 to TRBJ2-2; 9 nucleotides match TRBD1. Trimming removed 4 bases from V and 5 bases from J; junction bases left unmatched: 20. Germline CDR1 is MNHNS and CDR2 is SASEGT. The CDR3 is 20 residues long. The CDR3 loop is CASSAPGTGTILRRTGELFF. In DNA form, the CDR3 reads TGTGCCAGCAGTGCACCCGGGACAGGGACCATTCTAAGGAGGACCGGGGAGCTGTTTTTT.

J is TRBJ1-1 and V is TRBV28, with 8 bases identical to TRBD1. The CDR3 covers 15 residues. Germline loops: CDR1 MDHEN, CDR2 SYDVKM. J gave up 1 base and V 6 bases, and 7 bases lay outside the gene matches. CDR3 nucleotides: TGTGCCAGCAGCATGGGACAGGCCTGGAACACTGAAGCTTTCTTT. This gives the protein CASSMGQAWNTEAFF.

The table lists this clone with a few counts. The chain recombines TRBV11-2 with TRBJ2-3, with 10 bases fitting TRBD2. CDR1 and CDR2 (germline): SGHAT, FQNNGV. V lost 3 bases, J lost 1 base, and 4 bases stayed unmatched. There are 16 residues in the CDR3. CDR3 nucleotides: TGTGCCAGCAGCTTCGCTAGCGGGGGACGCACAGATACGCAGTATTTT. This encodes CASSFASGGRTDTQYF.

The chain joins TRBV9 to TRBJ1-1; perhaps TRBD1 as D (6 bases). Deletions cut 4 bases from V and 0 bases from J, with 13 bases between. Germline CDR1 and CDR2: SGDLS and YYNGEE. The CDR3 consists of 15 residues. CDR3 nucleotide sequence: TGTGCCAGCAGCCCACTGACAGGTATGAACACTGAAGCTTTCTTT. Amino acids: CASSPLTGMNTEAFF. Full variable domain (rest looked up from reference TRBV9 and TRBJ1-1): DSGVTQTPKHLITATGQRVTLRCSPRSGDLSVYWYQQSLDQGLQFLIQYYNGEERAKGNILERFSAQQFPDLHSELNLSSLELGDSALYFCASSPLTGMNTEAFFGQGTRLTVV.

V and J are TRBV28 and TRBJ1-5; 11 bases match TRBD1. CDR3 length: 16 amino acids. The germline V gene encodes CDR1 MDHEN and CDR2 SYDVKM. The V gene end was trimmed by 5 bases and the J gene end by 1 base; junction bases not matched to a gene: 4. CDR3 sequence: CASSGQGAASNQPQHF. The CDR3 DNA reads TGTGCCAGCAGTGGACAGGGGGCAGCGAGCAATCAGCCCCAGCATTTT.

V usage is TRBV19 and J usage is TRBJ2-3, with unresolved D. The V end lost 1 base, the J end lost 5 bases, and 7 bases lay between the germline ends. This CDR3 spans 13 amino acids. CDR1 is LNHDA, CDR2 SQIVND, per germline (reference sequence). CDR3 coding DNA: TGTGCCAGTAGTATAGGGTCGGGAGATACGCAGTATTTT. This encodes CASSIGSGDTQYF.

The J gene is TRBJ2-7, the V gene TRBV7-9, with a weak D call TRBD1 (5 bases). The CDR3 spans 13 residues. Germline lookup yields CDR1 SEHNR and CDR2 FQNEAQ (reference sequence). V dropped 5 bases and J dropped 0 bases, with 8 bases sitting between them. The CDR3 is CASSPDSSYEQYF. Here the CDR3 DNA reads TGTGCCAGCAGCCCTGACAGCTCCTACGAGCAGTACTTC.

V usage is TRBV11-2 and J usage is TRBJ1-1; D is undetermined. The CDR3 is 13 residues long. Germline V CDR1 and CDR2: SGHAT, FQNNGV. Trimming took 0 bases from V and 4 from J, leaving 6 bases between them. CDR3 DNA sequence: TGTGCCAGCAGCTTAGATCGTGTCACTGAAGCTTTCTTT. Amino acid sequence: CASSLDRVTEAFF.

This chain joins TRBV7-9 and TRBJ2-2; D might be TRBD2 (5 bases). The CDR3 covers 13 residues. The V and J ends lost 11 bases and 8 bases respectively, with 18 bases between them. Germline assignment: CDR1 SEHNR and CDR2 FQNEAQ (reference sequence). The CDR3 sequence is CAPQQSPGGELFF. In DNA form, the CDR3 reads TGTGCCCCTCAGCAATCCCCGGGGGGGGAGCTGTTTTTT. Full variable domain (rest looked up from reference TRBV7-9 and TRBJ2-2): DTGVSQNPRHKITKRGQNVTFRCDPISEHNRLYWYRQTLGQGPEFLTYFQNEAQLEKSRLLSDRFSAERPKGSFSTLEIQRTEQGDSAMYLCAPQQSPGGELFFGEGSRLTVL.

This clone came up a few times. One end of the junction varies from germline; a read error may be responsible. The chain couples TRBV7-3 to TRBJ2-3; TRBD1 is a possible D gene (6 bases). There are 15 residues in the CDR3. Germline V gives CDR1 SGHTA, CDR2 FQGTGA. CDR3 residues: CASSLSNNRADTQYF. The CDR3 DNA reads TGTGCCAGCAGTTTAAGCAACAACAGGGCAGATACGCAGTATTTT.

This sequence joins TRBV7-9 and TRBJ1-4; perhaps TRBD1 as D (6 bases). The CDR3 consists of 15 residues. Germline CDR1 reads SEHNR; CDR2 reads FQNEAQ (reference sequence). Trimming took off 6 bases at V and 7 bases at J, with 18 bases between the two ends. The chain's CDR3 is CASRTQGGGPEKLFF. The CDR3 bases are TGTGCCAGCAGAACCCAGGGAGGGGGGCCTGAAAAACTGTTTTTT.

The chain combines TRBV4-1 with TRBJ1-2; 9 bases agree with TRBD1. The CDR3 totals 17 residues. Germline trimming cut 1 base from V and 2 bases from J; bases unmatched to any gene: 8. Germline V gene data show CDR1 as MGHRA and CDR2 as YSYEKL. CDR3 residues: CASSQGIRTGENYGYTF. The CDR3, as DNA: TGCGCCAGCAGCCAAGGAATTCGGACAGGGGAGAACTATGGCTACACCTTC.

This clone was detected only a few times. V is TRBV10-2 and J is TRBJ2-1; 14 bases are a match to TRBD2. The CDR3 sequence is 15 residues long. J was trimmed by 8 bases and V by 4 bases; bases with no gene match: 4. Germline-derived CDR1 and CDR2 are WSHSY and SAAADI. CDR3 in DNA: TGCGCCAGCAGTGCGGGACTAGCGGGGGTGGATGAGCAGTTCTTC. Protein: CASSAGLAGVDEQFF.

This clone appeared a few times. This chain joins TRBV6-1 and TRBJ2-3; 10 bases are shared with TRBD1. Germline-derived CDR1 and CDR2 are MNHNS and SASEGT. This CDR3 spans 14 amino acids. Here the CDR3 reads CALGQGRGADTQYF. The CDR3 DNA follows: TGTGCACTGGGACAGGGGAGGGGTGCAGATACGCAGTATTTT.

This clone has only a few counts. The chain employs TRBV4-2 and TRBJ2-2, with 10 bases aligning to TRBD2. This CDR3 is built from 16 residues. The junction had 4 bases not matched to a gene; V was cut back by 5 bases and J by 1 base. Germline lookup yields CDR1 LGHNA and CDR2 YNFKEQ. The CDR3 DNA follows: TGTGCCAGCAGCGCTTTAGCGGGGGGGAACACCGGGGAGCTGTTTTTT. This gives the protein CASSALAGGNTGELFF.

V usage is TRBV4-2 and J usage is TRBJ2-7; tentatively, D is TRBD1 (6 bases). CDR1 is LGHNA, CDR2 YNFKEQ, per germline. This CDR3 has 13 residues. Trimming left V 6 bases short and J 5 bases short, with 14 bases between. The CDR3 is CASRGNRADEQYF. The CDR3 DNA follows: TGTGCCAGCAGGGGGAACAGGGCCGACGAGCAGTACTTC.